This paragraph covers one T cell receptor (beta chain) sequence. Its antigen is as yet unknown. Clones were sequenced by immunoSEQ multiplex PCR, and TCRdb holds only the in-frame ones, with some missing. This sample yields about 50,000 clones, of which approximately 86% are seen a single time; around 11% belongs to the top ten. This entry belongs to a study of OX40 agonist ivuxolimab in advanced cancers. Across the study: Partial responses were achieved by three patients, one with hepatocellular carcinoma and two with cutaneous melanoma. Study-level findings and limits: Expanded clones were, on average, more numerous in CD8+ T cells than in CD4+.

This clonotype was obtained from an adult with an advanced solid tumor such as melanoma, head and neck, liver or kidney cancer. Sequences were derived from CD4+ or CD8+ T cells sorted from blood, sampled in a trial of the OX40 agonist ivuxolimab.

The CDR3 loop is CASSSPRRGTYEQYF. The CDR3, as DNA: TGTGCCAGCAGTTCCCCCCGGCGAGGAACCTACGAGCAGTACTTC. V gene TRBV6-5 combines with J gene TRBJ2-7; no clear D gene. The CDR3 has 15 residues. Between the trimmed V and J ends, which lost 4 bases and 2 bases, there was a span of 15 bases. CDR1 and CDR2 from the germline V gene are MNHEY and SVGAGI.